Listed below are T cell receptor beta chains from one sample, sequenced in a study of blood T cell repertoires in COVID-19. The repertoire was sequenced with immunoSEQ multiplex PCR; TCRdb's copy has only in-frame clones and lacks some. The sample lists some 110,000 clones; around 81% were seen once. Sequencing input: peripheral blood. The source is a man of 80 years or more with acute or convalescent COVID-19. Both conserved end residues are part of each CDR3. The order of the fields is J gene, clone size, V gene, D gene, CDR3 protein, CDR3 DNA. A D gene is named only where the DNA matches it firmly. Not every row has a clone size; where given, it reads once, few, many or a size class.

j_call: TRBJ2-7; clone_size: -; v_call: TRBV7-6; d_call: -; cdr3_aa: CASSLVGLAPEQYF; cdr3_nt: TGTGCCAGCAGCTTGGTTGGTCTAGCCCCCGAGCAGTACTTC
j_call: TRBJ2-6; clone_size: -; v_call: TRBV5-1; d_call: -; cdr3_aa: CASSRGSHSGANVLTF; cdr3_nt: TGCGCCAGCAGCAGGGGGTCCCACTCTGGGGCCAACGTCCTGACTTTC
j_call: TRBJ2-5; clone_size: -; v_call: TRBV18; d_call: TRBD1; cdr3_aa: CASSRGTGGQETQYF; cdr3_nt: TGTGCCAGCTCACGGGGGACAGGGGGTCAAGAGACCCAGTACTTC
j_call: TRBJ2-7; clone_size: -; v_call: TRBV4-2; d_call: TRBD2; cdr3_aa: CASSQEREYYEQYF; cdr3_nt: TGTGCCAGCAGCCAAGAGCGGGAGTACTACGAGCAGTACTTC
j_call: TRBJ1-2; clone_size: -; v_call: TRBV28; d_call: -; cdr3_aa: CASSSRGGGLTPLYGYTF; cdr3_nt: TGTGCCAGCAGTTCCCGGGGGGGCGGTTTGACTCCCCTCTATGGCTACACCTTC
j_call: TRBJ2-7; clone_size: -; v_call: TRBV4-3; d_call: -; cdr3_aa: CASSQARDYPYEQYF; cdr3_nt: TGCGCCAGCAGCCAAGCCAGGGATTATCCCTACGAGCAGTACTTC
j_call: TRBJ2-3; clone_size: -; v_call: TRBV7-9; d_call: -; cdr3_aa: CASTSQSSPSTDTQYF; cdr3_nt: TGTGCCAGCACCTCCCAATCTAGTCCTAGCACAGATACGCAGTATTTT
j_call: TRBJ2-1; clone_size: few; v_call: TRBV10-3; d_call: -; cdr3_aa: CAIRDSSYNEQFF; cdr3_nt: TGTGCCATCAGGGACAGCTCCTACAATGAGCAGTTCTTC
j_call: TRBJ1-2; clone_size: few; v_call: TRBV5-1; d_call: -; cdr3_aa: CASSLTEANYGYTF; cdr3_nt: TGCGCCAGCAGCTTGACAGAAGCTAACTATGGCTACACCTTC
j_call: TRBJ2-3; clone_size: -; v_call: TRBV10-2; d_call: TRBD2; cdr3_aa: CASSEYPIAGYTDTQYF; cdr3_nt: TGCGCCAGCAGTGAGTACCCCATAGCGGGATACACAGATACGCAGTATTTT
j_call: TRBJ2-1; clone_size: once; v_call: TRBV27; d_call: TRBD2; cdr3_aa: CASRPPGLLVNEQFF; cdr3_nt: TGTGCCAGCAGGCCACCGGGACTACTCGTAAATGAGCAGTTCTTC